The next 23 T cell receptor beta chains were all read from a single sample in a study of technical replicates of blood from a handful of donors. Method: immunoSEQ multiplex PCR; TCRdb's copy keeps in-frame clones and lacks some. Of roughly 50,000 clones listed, 80% to 95% are singletons. The sample consisted of PBMCs. The receptor source for this set is a human donor in good health. Some clones in this sample may be carry-over from other donors' samples.

The chain carries TRBV19 and TRBJ2-1; tentatively, D is TRBD2 (6 bases). V was pared by 0 bases and J by 9 bases, with 9 bases between. Germline V gene sequence: CDR1 LNHDA, CDR2 SQIVND (reference sequence). The CDR3 consists of 13 residues. The CDR3 DNA follows: TGTGCCAGTAGTATAGAGCGGGGACGTGAGCAGTTCTTC. Its protein product is CASSIERGREQFF.

This clone was recorded once. The chain has TRBV5-1 and TRBJ1-1, with 8 bases identical to TRBD1. Germline CDR1 and CDR2: SGHRS and YFSETQ. This CDR3 has 14 amino acids. Losses at the gene ends were 5 bases for V and 4 bases for J; bases not matched to a gene: 7. CDR3 region: CASSIQGEITEAFF. In DNA, the CDR3 is TGCGCCAGCAGTATACAGGGGGAGATCACTGAAGCTTTCTTT.

The chain couples TRBV4-2 to TRBJ1-6; D possibly corresponds to TRBD1 (6 bases). The CDR3 runs to 15 residues. The germline gives CDR1 LGHNA, CDR2 YNFKEQ. Deletions cut 4 bases from V and 6 bases from J, with 13 bases between. As DNA, the CDR3 is TGTGCCAGCAGCCGCACCCGGGACACTAATTCACCCCTCCACTTT. It codes for CASSRTRDTNSPLHF.

V is TRBV11-3 and J is TRBJ2-2; possibly TRBD2 for D (5 bases). Germline values: CDR1 SGHNT, CDR2 YENEEA. Trimming shortened V by 4 bases and J by 5 bases, and 8 bases separated the two germline ends. The CDR3 contains 13 residues. The CDR3 DNA is TGTGCCAGCAGCTCCCGGAGGACCGGGGAGCTGTTTTTT. It codes for CASSSRRTGELFF.

The CDR3 region has the DNA TGTGCCAGCAGTGACACGAGTTCAAGCTACGAGCAGTACTTC. This translates into CASSDTSSSYEQYF. This chain uses TRBV25-1 with TRBJ2-7; D is unresolved. With 3 bases removed from V and 3 bases from J, the gap between germline ends came to 12 bases. CDR1 is MGHDK, CDR2 SYGVNS, per germline. The CDR3 contains 14 residues.

The rearrangement links TRBV6-5 to TRBJ1-3, with D uncertain. Germline V gene sequence: CDR1 MNHEY, CDR2 SVGAGI. Trimming removed 0 bases at V and 2 bases at J, with 11 bases between. The CDR3 is made up of 16 amino acids. The CDR3 reads CASSYSIGETGNTIYF. The CDR3 DNA sequence: TGTGCCAGCAGTTACTCGATCGGGGAAACTGGAAACACCATATATTTT.

The J gene is TRBJ2-3, the V gene TRBV11-2; a weak D match, TRBD1 (6 bases). CDR3 length: 16 residues. Per germline, CDR1 SGHAT and CDR2 FQNNGV. V lost 6 bases to trimming and J lost 1 base, with 17 bases between them. CDR3 residues: CASSQGHSVGTDTQYF. CDR3 nucleotide sequence: TGTGCCAGCAGTCAGGGACACTCCGTGGGCACAGATACGCAGTATTTT.

V and J are TRBV6-4 and TRBJ1-3, with D unresolved. With 0 bases removed from V and 6 bases from J, the gap between germline ends came to 15 bases. The CDR3 runs 16 residues. Germline V gives CDR1 MRHNA, CDR2 SNTAGT. CDR3 bases: TGTGCCAGCAGTGACTCGAAGCGGGGTATTCAAAACACCATATATTTT. Translation gives CASSDSKRGIQNTIYF.

V gene TRBV5-1 combines with J gene TRBJ2-4; 8 bases line up with TRBD1. The J segment lost 3 bases and the V segment lost 2 bases, leaving 1 base of the junction unmatched. The length of the CDR3 is 14 residues. The germline V gene has CDR1 SGHRS and CDR2 YFSETQ. The CDR3: CASSLQGDKNIQYF. The CDR3 nucleotides read TGCGCCAGCAGCTTACAGGGGGACAAAAACATTCAGTACTTC.

This rearrangement joins TRBV6-6 to TRBJ2-2; no definite D call. The germline V and J ends were trimmed by 8 bases and 4 bases, with 11 bases remaining between them. CDR1 and CDR2 from the germline V gene are MNHNY and SVGAGI (reference sequence). This CDR3 has 13 residues. CDR3 sequence reads: CASVAPGTGELFF. The CDR3 region has the DNA TGTGCCAGCGTGGCCCCGGGCACCGGGGAGCTGTTTTTT.

This clone was counted once. In nucleotides, the CDR3 is TGTGCCAGCAGCCGGACACAGCAAGAGACCCAGTACTTC. It yields the protein CASSRTQQETQYF. V usage is TRBV7-7 and J usage is TRBJ2-5; D may be TRBD1 (5 bases). The CDR3 has 13 residues. V was cut by 5 bases and J by 2 bases, with 9 bases left in between. Germline CDR1 SSHAT, CDR2 FNYEAQ (reference sequence). The full variable domain, in which reference TRBV7-7 and TRBJ2-5 provide the parts outside the CDR3, is GAGVSQSPRYKVTKRGQDVTLRCDPISSHATLYWYQQALGQGPEFLTYFNYEAQPDKSGLPSDRFSAERPEGSISTLTIQRTEQRDSAMYRCASSRTQQETQYFGPGTRLLVL.

This chain links TRBV9 with TRBJ1-2; the D gene is possibly TRBD1 (5 bases). V was clipped by 0 bases and J by 4 bases, with 10 bases between them. The CDR3 is 14 amino acids. Germline V gives CDR1 SGDLS, CDR2 YYNGEE. CDR3 residues: CASSVDSRVYGYTF. The CDR3 coding sequence is TGTGCCAGCAGCGTAGATAGCAGGGTCTATGGCTACACCTTC.

The rearrangement uses TRBV6-1 and TRBJ1-5, with 8 bases lining up with TRBD1. The CDR3 has 16 residues. Germline V CDR1 and CDR2: MNHNS, SASEGT. Trimming at V came to 4 bases and at J to 1 base, leaving 6 bases not matched to a gene. This CDR3 is CASSVGTGASNQPQHF. DNA for the CDR3: TGTGCCAGCAGTGTCGGGACAGGAGCGAGCAATCAGCCCCAGCATTTT.

This clone was detected only once. V is TRBV5-1 and J is TRBJ1-5; 9 nucleotides align to TRBD1. CDR1 and CDR2 (germline): SGHRS, YFSETQ. The V and J ends lost 0 bases and 3 bases, in that order; junction bases with no gene match: 1. This CDR3 spans 15 amino acids. The CDR3 nucleotides read TGCGCCAGCAGCTTGGGGACAGGGGACAATCAGCCCCAGCATTTT. Its protein is CASSLGTGDNQPQHF.

This chain links TRBV25-1 with TRBJ2-7, with 7 positions matching TRBD2. The CDR3 is 15 residues long. The V segment lost 6 bases and the J segment 0 bases; nucleotides outside the gene matches: 8. Germline V gives CDR1 MGHDK, CDR2 SYGVNS. As DNA, the CDR3 is TGTGCCAGCAGCCGCTCCGGGGGGAGCTCCTACGAGCAGTACTTC. This translates into CASSRSGGSSYEQYF.

The chain uses TRBV6-6 and TRBJ1-6; D gene unclear. V lost 6 bases to trimming and J lost 0 bases, with 9 bases between them. Germline values: CDR1 MNHNY, CDR2 SVGAGI (reference sequence). The CDR3 is 15 residues long. For the CDR3, the DNA is TGTGCCAGCAGACAGCAGCTCTCCTATAATTCACCCCTCCACTTT. It is translated as CASRQQLSYNSPLHF.

The V and J genes are TRBV29-1 and TRBJ2-3; unclear D gene. This CDR3 is built from 13 residues. The germline V gene has CDR1 SQVTM and CDR2 ANQGSEA. Trimming pared 8 bases from V and 4 bases from J, leaving 16 bases between. The CDR3 DNA sequence: TGCAGCTCCCGACCTAGTTCCGCAGATACGCAGTATTTT. Its translation is CSSRPSSADTQYF.

CDR3 loop: CASRKEASDGYTF. The CDR3 nucleotides are TGTGCCAGCAGAAAAGAGGCCTCCGATGGCTACACCTTC. The gene calls are TRBV7-8 and TRBJ1-2; D is unresolved. This CDR3 region has 13 residues. The germline V and J ends were trimmed by 6 bases and 6 bases, with 14 bases remaining between them. The germline V gene has CDR1 SGHVS and CDR2 FQNEAQ.

V gene TRBV7-2 combines with J gene TRBJ2-4, with a possible D match to TRBD1 (6 bases). This CDR3 is 14 amino acids long. Germline V CDR1 and CDR2: SGHTA, FQGNSA. V lost 5 bases and J lost 9, with 17 bases in between. The CDR3 DNA sequence: TGTGCCAGCAGCCGCTTCGACAGGAAGGGCATTCAGTACTTC. Translated, it gives CASSRFDRKGIQYF. The complete variable domain, with remaining parts taken from reference TRBV7-2 and TRBJ2-4, reads GAGVSQSPSNKVTEKGKDVELRCDPISGHTALYWYRQSLGQGLEFLIYFQGNSAPDKSGLPSDRFSAERTGGSVSTLTIQRTQQEDSAVYLCASSRFDRKGIQYFGAGTRLSVL.

The CDR3 sequence is CASGGEEAFF. The DNA for the CDR3 is TGTGCCAGTGGAGGGGAAGAAGCTTTCTTT. V is TRBV2 and J is TRBJ1-1; D might be TRBD1 (5 bases). V lost 9 bases, J lost 8 bases, and 10 bases lay in between. Germline-derived CDR1 and CDR2 are SNHLY and FYNNEI. There are 10 residues in the CDR3.

The chain employs TRBV9 and TRBJ1-5; D unclear. V dropped 3 bases and J dropped 4 bases, with 11 bases sitting between them. CDR3 length equals 14 residues. CDR1 is SGDLS, CDR2 YYNGEE, per germline. This CDR3 reads CASSAREGNQPQHF. DNA of the CDR3: TGTGCCAGCAGCGCACGGGAAGGGAATCAGCCCCAGCATTTT.

The chain carries TRBV21-1 and TRBJ2-5; TRBD1, the table's D call, was not compared with the DNA. TRBV21-1 is given as a pseudogene. CDR3 length equals 14 residues. This CDR3 is CASSQDRGQETQYF. DNA of the CDR3: TGTGCCAGCAGCCAGGACAGGGGACAAGAGACCCAGTACTTC.

This chain connects TRBV19 to TRBJ2-7, with a weak D call TRBD1 (6 bases). Germline V gives CDR1 LNHDA, CDR2 SQIVND (reference sequence). Trimming pared 5 bases from V and 3 bases from J, leaving 20 bases between. This CDR3 contains 16 residues. Here the CDR3 reads CASSRRQGPNRYEQYF. Written as DNA, the CDR3 is TGTGCCAGTAGTCGCCGGCAGGGGCCCAACCGCTACGAGCAGTACTTC.